A selection of T cell receptor beta chains follows, all from one sample in a study of early T cells in non-severe SARS-CoV-2 infection. MiXCR, applied by TCRdb to the 5' RACE reads, yields one record per CDR3 protein. The sample comprises about 76,000 distinct CDR3 sequences, roughly 12% of which are singletons, and about 4.5% rests with the top ten. Sequenced input: whole blood. The receptors derive from an adult who was a healthcare worker with PCR-confirmed SARS-CoV-2 infection or an uninfected control (not recorded which). The CDR3 runs from the conserved cysteine through the conserved F or W. Each record gives: J gene, clone size, V gene, D gene, CDR3 protein, CDR3 DNA. The D gene is left open where the match is weak. Not every row has a clone size; where given, it reads once, few, many or a size class.

>TRBJ1-1|medium-sized|TRBV4-1|NA
CASSQDRGKEAFF
TGCGCCAGCAGCCAAGATAGGGGCAAAGAAGCTTTCTTT
>TRBJ2-7|many|TRBV19|NA
CASSMGRVSYEQYF
TGTGCCAGTAGTATGGGGCGGGTATCCTACGAGCAGTACTTC
>TRBJ1-1|NA|TRBV7-9|NA
CASSSGPATEAFF
TGTGCCAGCAGCAGCGGACCCGCGACTGAAGCTTTCTTT
>TRBJ2-5|NA|TRBV2|NA
CASRREETQYF
TGTGCCAGCAGGCGGGAAGAGACCCAGTACTTC
>TRBJ2-2|NA|TRBV12-3/TRBV12-4|NA
CASSLPSDPNTGELFF
TGTGCCAGCAGTCTACCGTCGGACCCTAACACCGGGGAGCTGTTTTTT
>TRBJ2-4|NA|TRBV29-1|TRBD1
CSVTQGEYDTIQYF
TGCAGCGTAACACAGGGGGAATACGACACCATTCAGTACTTC
>TRBJ2-3|many|TRBV5-4|NA
CASSRGSDSTDTQYF
TGTGCCAGCAGTCGAGGTTCGGATAGCACAGATACGCAGTATTTT
>TRBJ1-2|NA|TRBV12-3/TRBV12-4|TRBD1
CASSFLRGTGEEGGYTF
TGTGCCAGCAGTTTCCTCCGGGGGACAGGGGAGGAAGGTGGCTACACCTTC
>TRBJ1-1|many|TRBV13|NA
CASSLRGGEAFF
TGTGCCAGCAGCTTAAGAGGAGGTGAAGCTTTCTTT
>TRBJ1-4|few|TRBV7-2|TRBD1
CASSLNPAPAGGGEKLFF
TGTGCCAGCAGCCTCAACCCCGCGCCTGCAGGGGGGGGGGAAAAACTGTTTTTT
>TRBJ1-6|NA|TRBV5-1|NA
CASSPATGFSPLHF
TGCGCCAGCAGCCCCGCCACAGGGTTCTCACCCCTCCACTTT
>TRBJ2-5|NA|TRBV5-4|NA
CASSSGNFYF
TGTGCCAGCAGCTCCGGGAACTTCTACTTC
>TRBJ2-1|many|TRBV4-3|TRBD1
CASSQLGQGPGNEQFF
TGCGCCAGCAGCCAGCTCGGACAGGGGCCTGGCAATGAGCAGTTCTTC
>TRBJ2-3|many|TRBV29-1|NA
CSVEPITDTQYF
TGCAGCGTTGAACCGATAACAGATACGCAGTATTTT
>TRBJ1-1|few|TRBV2|NA
CASSEENTEAFF
TGTGCCAGCAGTGAAGAGAACACTGAAGCTTTCTTT
>TRBJ1-2|many|TRBV6-1|NA
CASSEARDYGYTF
TGTGCCAGCAGTGAAGCCAGGGACTATGGCTACACCTTC
>TRBJ2-7|NA|TRBV7-6|NA
CASSRGHSGPYEQYF
TGTGCCAGCAGCCGGGGACATTCTGGGCCTTACGAGCAGTACTTC
>TRBJ1-1|NA|TRBV5-6|TRBD1
CASSLAPGGLDTEAFF
TGTGCCAGCAGCTTGGCTCCAGGGGGCTTGGACACTGAAGCTTTCTTT
>TRBJ2-7|few|TRBV5-8|TRBD1
CASSLVFGTGRSGSSYEQYF
TGTGCCAGCAGCTTGGTCTTTGGGACAGGGAGGTCGGGGAGCTCCTACGAGCAGTACTTC
>TRBJ1-6|many|TRBV30|NA
CAWTGAGNSPLHF
TGTGCCTGGACAGGGGCTGGAAATTCACCCCTCCACTTT
>TRBJ2-7|many|TRBV18|TRBD1
CASSPRGTGLSYEQYF
TGTGCCAGCTCACCACGCGGGACAGGCCTTTCCTACGAGCAGTACTTC
>TRBJ2-7|many|TRBV2|TRBD1
CASSENRGHSYEQYF
TGTGCCAGCAGTGAAAACAGGGGGCACTCCTACGAGCAGTACTTC
>TRBJ2-7|few|TRBV29-1|NA
CSVEDRAKSDEQYF
TGCAGCGTTGAAGACAGAGCCAAGTCAGACGAGCAGTACTTC
>TRBJ2-5|NA|TRBV11-2|NA
CASSKPTGTQETQYF
TGTGCCAGCAGCAAGCCGACAGGGACTCAAGAGACCCAGTACTTC
>TRBJ1-2|many|TRBV18|TRBD1
CASSPGQGTNGYTF
TGTGCCAGCTCACCCGGACAGGGGACGAACGGCTACACCTTC
>TRBJ1-6|NA|TRBV4-2|NA
CASSHPRAGQLAGSPLHF
TGTGCCAGCAGCCACCCGCGGGCAGGGCAGCTCGCGGGTTCACCCCTCCACTTT
>TRBJ1-1|NA|TRBV11-2|NA
CASSRNQGQVNTEAFF
TGTGCCAGCAGTCGGAATCAGGGTCAGGTGAACACTGAAGCTTTCTTT
>TRBJ1-5|many|TRBV3-1|NA
CASSQEGRGNQPQHF
TGTGCCAGCAGCCAAGAAGGAAGGGGCAATCAGCCCCAGCATTTT
>TRBJ2-7|NA|TRBV25-1|TRBD2
CASRTTSGGLEQYF
TGTGCCAGCAGGACGACTAGCGGGGGGCTCGAGCAGTACTTC
>TRBJ2-4|NA|TRBV19|NA
CASRETRAKNIQYF
TGTGCCAGTAGAGAGACCCGAGCCAAAAACATTCAGTACTTC
>TRBJ2-7|few|TRBV7-9|TRBD1
CASSPTGQGAYEQYF
TGTGCCAGCAGCCCAACGGGACAGGGCGCCTACGAGCAGTACTTC
>TRBJ2-1|many|TRBV7-3|TRBD2
CASSFSGGASNEQFF
TGTGCCAGCAGCTTCAGCGGGGGGGCCAGTAATGAGCAGTTCTTC
>TRBJ1-1|few|TRBV6-1|TRBD1
CASRRTGVMNTEAFF
TGTGCCAGCAGACGGACAGGGGTCATGAACACTGAAGCTTTCTTT
>TRBJ2-5|few|TRBV7-9|NA
CASSLVEIETQETQYF
TGTGCCAGCAGCTTAGTGGAGATAGAGACCCAAGAGACCCAGTACTTC
>TRBJ2-5|few|TRBV29-1|NA
CSARLIGGQETQYF
TGCAGCGCCCGATTGATAGGGGGTCAAGAGACCCAGTACTTC
>TRBJ1-6|many|TRBV6-6|NA
CASSPLEISPLHF
TGTGCCAGCTCCCCTCTAGAAATCTCACCCCTCCACTTT
>TRBJ1-6|NA|TRBV10-2|NA
CASSEWWTENSPLHF
TGCGCCAGCAGTGAGTGGTGGACGGAAAATTCACCCCTCCACTTT
>TRBJ2-1|few|TRBV5-4|NA
CATNRESSYNEQFF
TGTGCCACCAACAGAGAAAGCTCCTACAATGAGCAGTTCTTC
>TRBJ1-2|many|TRBV10-3|TRBD1
CAISYSRDSASNYGYTF
TGTGCCATTTCCTATAGCCGGGACAGCGCTTCTAACTATGGCTACACCTTC
>TRBJ2-7|many|TRBV3-1|TRBD1
CASSDGTEGYEQYF
TGTGCCAGCAGCGACGGGACAGAAGGCTACGAGCAGTACTTC
>TRBJ2-7|NA|TRBV4-2|TRBD2
CASSQDPGGAYEQYF
TGTGCCAGCAGCCAAGATCCGGGGGGAGCCTACGAGCAGTACTTC
>TRBJ1-6|few|TRBV7-6|TRBD1
CASSLDRGRAPLHF
TGTGCCAGCAGCTTAGACAGGGGGCGGGCACCCCTCCACTTT
>TRBJ2-7|NA|TRBV29-1|NA
CSGGGHTYEQYF
TGCAGCGGGGGGGGACACACCTACGAGCAGTACTTC
>TRBJ2-3|many|TRBV7-6|NA
CASSQETNLGDTQYF
TGTGCCAGCAGCCAAGAAACAAACCTGGGAGATACGCAGTATTTT
>TRBJ1-1|many|TRBV29-1|NA
CSVEVRDTFTEAFF
TGCAGCGTTGAGGTCCGGGACACCTTCACTGAAGCTTTCTTT
>TRBJ2-7|many|TRBV6-5|TRBD1
CASSFRTGSVYF
TGTGCCAGCAGTTTCCGGACAGGGAGTGTGTACTTC
>TRBJ1-1|few|TRBV30|NA
CAWSVREGNTEAFF
TGTGCCTGGAGTGTACGTGAAGGGAACACTGAAGCTTTCTTT
>TRBJ2-7|many|TRBV6-5|TRBD1
CASSYSGQVGGSYEQYF
TGTGCCAGCAGTTATTCCGGACAGGTCGGCGGCTCCTACGAGCAGTACTTC
>TRBJ1-6|many|TRBV5-4|NA
CASSLFWDSPLHF
TGTGCCAGCAGCCTTTTTTGGGATTCACCCCTCCACTTT
>TRBJ1-4|few|TRBV11-2|TRBD1
CASTPDRGSTNEKLFF
TGTGCCAGCACCCCGGACAGGGGATCAACTAATGAAAAACTGTTTTTT
>TRBJ2-7|few|TRBV29-1|NA
CSVVRVGRTYEQYF
TGCAGCGTTGTAAGAGTTGGCAGGACCTACGAGCAGTACTTC